This T cell receptor beta chain was found in a study of cytomegalovirus exposure and HLA in healthy donors. General observations from the study: A later analysis linked a missense DCLRE1C variant to TCR beta V- and J-gene trimming. An apparent linkage of common viral pathogens to several of the most significant clusters emerged in a later analysis. Researchers reported from a later analysis that most CMV-associated TCR beta chains appeared HLA-restricted. Three CMV-associated chains proved CMV antigen-specific in vitro.

Comment on this clone: What it recognizes is unknown.

PCR involved 60 Vbeta and 13 Jbeta primers. TCRdb's copy holds only in-frame clones and misses some; the assay was immunoSEQ multiplex PCR. Of some 150,000 clones in the sample, around 83% were seen once. This clonotype originated in a man in his forties in good health and CMV-seropositive. Sequences were obtained from PBMCs.

The CDR3 region is CATFSRQGINEKLFF. The CDR3 DNA reads TGTGCCACATTCTCTCGACAGGGAATTAATGAAAAACTGTTTTTT. This chain connects TRBV21-1 to TRBJ1-4; the DNA was not compared with TRBD1, the D call given in the table. TRBV21-1 is tagged as a pseudogene. This CDR3 has 15 residues.